This T cell receptor beta chain was recorded in a study of T cells expressing NK-cell markers. Study-level information: Within the sequenced cohort of eight donors, seven exhibited HCMV seropositivity and one was seronegative.

CDR3 length: 16 residues. TCRdb reanalyzed the 5' RACE reads and collapses them to one entry per CDR3 protein, without DNA. The sample shows 300,000 to 450,000 distinct CDR3 sequences, and roughly 5.4% sits with its ten largest clones. The receptor's source is a man between 18 and 69 years old in good health. V is TRBV12-3 or TRBV12-4 and J is TRBJ2-7; TCRdb returns TRBD2, unconfirmable since there is no DNA. Specimen: blood T cells: a sorted CD56 or NKG2C T cell subset, CD4+ or CD8+ T cells, or bulk PBMC T cells (not recorded which). The chain's CDR3 is CASTPGGVGISYEQYF.